The present T cell receptor beta chain was sequenced within a study of OX40 agonist ivuxolimab in advanced cancers. Study context: Of the participants, 40% had some prior anti-PD-1, anti-PD-L1 or anti-CTLA-4 therapy, which was allowed. Partial responses were achieved by three patients: one hepatocellular carcinoma, two cutaneous melanoma. Points from the study as a whole: There were, on average, more expanded clones in CD8+ T cells than in CD4+.

The cohort excluded patients with autoimmune disease history or systemic immunosuppression. About this clone itself: Its antigen is currently unknown.

The protocol was immunoSEQ multiplex PCR, while the TCRdb copy is restricted to in-frame clones and leaves out a portion. The sample contains some 70,000 clones, approximately 80% of which appear only once. Germline CDR1 is SGHAT and CDR2 is FQNNGV. V was trimmed by 1 base and J by 5 bases, leaving 5 bases between them. This CDR3 is built from 13 residues. This chain connects TRBV11-2 to TRBJ2-2; D not resolved. The receptor's source is an adult with an advanced solid tumor such as melanoma, head and neck, liver or kidney cancer. This specimen was CD4+ or CD8+ T cells sorted from blood, taken in a trial of the OX40 agonist ivuxolimab. The chain's CDR3 is CASSLGRTGELFF. CDR3 coding DNA: TGTGCCAGCAGCTTAGGGCGGACCGGGGAGCTGTTTTTT.